This TCR beta chain derives from a study of T cells after somatic rescue of genetic block. The V end lost 3 bases, the J end lost 7 bases, and 13 bases lay between the germline ends. This CDR3 contains 14 residues. Germline V CDR1 and CDR2: SGHTA, FQGTGA. Only in-frame clones appear in the TCRdb table, and some are missing; sequencing was by immunoSEQ multiplex PCR. Counted here are over 9,000 clones, approximately 72% occurring once; the ten biggest clones make up roughly 8%. The V call is TRBV7-3, the J call TRBJ2-1; D perhaps matches TRBD2 (5 bases). Source material: peripheral blood mononuclear cells (PBMCs). This receptor was identified in a boy aged 10-17 years. The CDR3 spells CASSFGEFGNEQFF. The DNA of the CDR3 is TGTGCCAGCAGCTTTGGGGAGTTTGGGAATGAGCAGTTCTTC.